This T cell receptor (beta chain) was recorded in a study of cytotoxic CD8 clonotypes in ibrutinib-treated CLL. Study-wide findings and caveats: At the start, clonality exceeded age-matched healthy donors and followed circulating CD8+ T-cell counts.

In germline, CDR1 is LNHDA, CDR2 SQIVND (reference sequence). This CDR3 comprises 14 residues. A few counts support this clone. Its antigen is unknown. The method was immunoSEQ multiplex PCR; TCRdb's version includes in-frame clones alone and lacks a portion of them. The table records 150,000 to 250,000 clones, 72% of them present only once. This TCR was sampled from a human donor with chronic lymphocytic leukemia. Source: PBMCs, taken after 24 months of ibrutinib treatment. The V gene is TRBV19, the J gene TRBJ2-4, with D perhaps being TRBD1 or TRBD2 (6 bases each). CDR3 DNA sequence: TGTGGGAGTAATGGCGGGACAACCAAAAACATTCAGTACTTC. Translation: CGSNGGTTKNIQYF.